The 21 T cell receptor beta chains reported below all come from one sample, sequenced in a study of control samples from healthy donors and cancer patients (TCRdb year 2020). The library was made by the immunoSEQ multiplex PCR assay. Entries here come from immuneACCESS through TCRdb and include only in-frame sequences with V and J called. Some clones fail to appear in such tables; in the studies checked, an unresolved V gene covers under half of the shortfall, and the cause of the remainder is unknown. In this sample the table shows some 79,000 clones, approximately 91% of which occur a single time. The top ten clonotypes cover 7.2% of the sample. The source material was blood. The receptors were sampled from a man aged 45-65 years in good health.

The rearrangement links TRBV3-1 (or the pseudogene TRBV3-2) to TRBJ1-2; 10 nucleotides align to TRBD1. The CDR3 contains 13 residues. J lost 8 bases, V lost 3 bases, and 3 bases had no gene match. From germline, CDR1 is LGHDT and CDR2 YNNKEL (reference sequence). The CDR3 protein is CASSQTGGEGYTF. The DNA for the CDR3 is TGTGCCAGCAGCCAGACAGGGGGCGAGGGCTACACCTTC.

This clone was recorded only once. This chain links TRBV12-3 or TRBV12-4 with TRBJ1-6, with 7 bases that match TRBD1. This CDR3 has 13 amino acids. Trimming took 5 bases from V and 7 from J; bases not matched to a gene: 2. CDR3 in DNA: TGTGCCAGCAGTCTGGACAGGAATTCACCCCTCCACTTT. It codes for CASSLDRNSPLHF.

The chain uses TRBV27 and TRBJ2-7; TRBD2 is a possible D gene (5 bases). Between the trimmed V and J ends, which lost 1 base and 0 bases, there was a span of 16 bases. The CDR3 length is 17 residues. Germline V gene lookup returns CDR1 MNHEY and CDR2 SMNVEV (reference sequence). The CDR3 here is CASSLLGRRTGSYEQYF. CDR3 nucleotide sequence: TGTGCCAGCAGTTTATTAGGAAGGAGGACGGGCTCCTACGAGCAGTACTTC.

The rearrangement joins TRBV5-6 to TRBJ1-6; 7 bases map to TRBD1. Germline V gene data show CDR1 as SGHDT and CDR2 as YYEEEE. V lost 4 bases, J lost 2 bases, and 9 bases stayed unmatched. The CDR3 runs 17 residues. The CDR3 sequence is CASSQGQFFTYNSPLHF. As DNA, the CDR3 is TGTGCCAGCAGCCAGGGACAGTTTTTCACCTATAATTCACCCCTCCACTTT.

This chain links TRBV9 with TRBJ2-2, with D possibly TRBD2 on 5 matching bases. CDR3 length equals 14 residues. Between the trimmed V and J ends, which lost 7 bases and 2 bases, there was a span of 12 bases. CDR1 and CDR2 from the germline V gene are SGDLS and YYNGEE. CDR3 amino acids: CASRSSGNTGELFF. The CDR3 DNA follows: TGTGCCAGCCGCTCCTCGGGAAACACCGGGGAGCTGTTTTTT.

This rearrangement joins TRBV7-2 to TRBJ1-1; D is unresolved. The CDR3 contains 13 residues. V was trimmed by 5 bases and J by 3 bases, leaving 10 bases between them. CDR1 is SGHTA, CDR2 FQGNSA, per germline. The CDR3 nucleotides are TGTGCCAGCAGCGCAGTGAGGGACACTGAAGCTTTCTTT. It translates to CASSAVRDTEAFF.

The rearrangement joins TRBV11-3 to TRBJ1-1, with D possibly TRBD1 on 5 matching bases. Trimming stripped 1 base from V and 4 bases from J, with 7 bases between. CDR3 length: 13 amino acids. Looked up from germline, CDR1 is SGHNT and CDR2 is YENEEA. CDR3 residues: CASSLAGGTEAFF. CDR3 nucleotide sequence: TGTGCCAGCAGCTTAGCCGGGGGCACTGAAGCTTTCTTT.

The J gene is TRBJ1-3, the V gene TRBV7-9; D call uncertain. V was shortened by 1 base and J by 4 bases, with 8 bases between the two germline ends. CDR1 is SEHNR and CDR2 is FQNEAQ in the germline V gene (reference sequence). The CDR3 sequence is 14 residues long. This CDR3 reads CASSLGISGNTIYF. CDR3 nucleotide sequence: TGTGCCAGCAGCTTAGGGATCTCCGGAAACACCATATATTTT.

V and J are TRBV3-1 (or the pseudogene TRBV3-2) and TRBJ1-1; 9 positions agree with TRBD1. The CDR3 sequence is 14 residues long. With 10 bases clipped from V and 3 bases from J, the junction kept 9 bases outside the gene matches. Germline V gives CDR1 LGHDT, CDR2 YNNKEL (reference sequence). The CDR3 nucleotides are TGTGCCATCGCGTCGGGACAGGGAGACACTGAAGCTTTCTTT. Translating it yields CAIASGQGDTEAFF.

The chain employs TRBV5-1 and TRBJ1-2; D is undetermined. Looked up from germline, CDR1 is SGHRS and CDR2 is YFSETQ. With 0 bases removed from V and 4 bases from J, the gap between germline ends came to 13 bases. The CDR3 length is 15 residues. CDR3 sequence reads: CASSLERLTSYGYTF. For the CDR3, the DNA is TGCGCCAGCAGCTTGGAGCGTCTAACGAGCTATGGCTACACCTTC. The full variable domain, rest sourced from reference TRBV5-1 and TRBJ1-2, is KAGVTQTPRYLIKTRGQQVTLSCSPISGHRSVSWYQQTPGQGLQFLFEYFSETQRNKGNFPGRFSGRQFSNSRSEMNVSTLELGDSALYLCASSLERLTSYGYTFGSGTRLTVV.

The DNA of the CDR3 is TGTGCCAGCAGCGTAGGGACTAGCGGATTCACAGATACGCAGTATTTT. Translation gives CASSVGTSGFTDTQYF. The chain employs TRBV9 and TRBJ2-3; 10 bases fit TRBD2. Germline V CDR1 and CDR2: SGDLS, YYNGEE. V lost 0 bases and J lost 2; bases outside the gene matches: 3. The CDR3 runs to 16 residues. Filled out from reference TRBV9 and TRBJ2-3, the complete variable domain reads DSGVTQTPKHLITATGQRVTLRCSPRSGDLSVYWYQQSLDQGLQFLIQYYNGEERAKGNILERFSAQQFPDLHSELNLSSLELGDSALYFCASSVGTSGFTDTQYFGPGTRLTVL.

The chain is built from TRBV6-5 and TRBJ1-2; D is uncertain. CDR1 MNHEY and CDR2 SVGAGI come from the germline V gene. The CDR3 has 14 amino acids. With 6 bases removed from V and 2 bases from J, the gap between germline ends came to 13 bases. The CDR3 coding sequence is TGTGCCAGCAGGCAGGAACGATCCAACTATGGCTACACCTTC. It yields the protein CASRQERSNYGYTF.

This sequence joins TRBV11-1 and TRBJ2-1; TRBD2 agrees at 7 bases. This CDR3 has 16 amino acids. Germline V gene sequence: CDR1 SGHAT, CDR2 FQDESV (reference sequence). V lost 1 base to trimming and J lost 2 bases; unmatched junction nucleotides: 5. Here the CDR3 reads CASSLVSAGAYNEQFF. DNA for the CDR3: TGTGCCAGCAGCTTAGTTTCCGCGGGGGCCTACAATGAGCAGTTCTTC. Full variable domain (outside the CDR3, taken from reference TRBV11-1 and TRBJ2-1): EAEVAQSPRYKITEKSQAVAFWCDPISGHATLYWYRQILGQGPELLVQFQDESVVDDSQLPKDRFSAERLKGVDSTLKIQPAELGDSAMYLCASSLVSAGAYNEQFFGPGTRLTVL.

The genes are TRBV15 and TRBJ2-5, with D possibly being TRBD2 (5 bases). Per the germline V gene, CDR1 is LNHNV and CDR2 is YYDKDF (reference sequence). Trimming shortened V by 8 bases and J by 1 base, and 8 bases separated the two germline ends. This CDR3 spans 12 amino acids. The CDR3 nucleotides read TGTGCCACCGCACGGGGCCAAGAGACCCAGTACTTC. It encodes CATARGQETQYF.

The J gene is TRBJ1-1, the V gene TRBV19; D is perhaps TRBD1 (5 bases). This CDR3 is 14 amino acids long. V was shortened by 6 bases and J by 3 bases, with 14 bases between the two germline ends. Germline V CDR1 and CDR2: LNHDA, SQIVND (reference sequence). The CDR3 loop reads CASRPGGKDTEAFF. In DNA, the CDR3 is TGTGCCAGTAGACCCGGGGGAAAGGACACTGAAGCTTTCTTT.

V is TRBV6-6 and J is TRBJ1-5; 7 nucleotides agree with TRBD1. Germline loops: CDR1 MNHNY, CDR2 SVGAGI (reference sequence). This CDR3 has 13 amino acids. The ends lost 7 bases at V and 5 bases at J; junction bases unmatched: 5. In nucleotides, the CDR3 is TGTGCCAGCACAGGGGGTCGCGATCAGCCCCAGCATTTT. As protein: CASTGGRDQPQHF.

This chain connects TRBV6-6 to TRBJ2-7; D remains unclear. CDR3 length: 15 residues. The germline CDR1 and CDR2 sequences are MNHNY and SVGAGI (reference sequence). V shed 0 bases and J shed 0 bases, with 9 bases lying between them. The CDR3 here is CASSYSTDGSYEQYF. For the CDR3, the DNA is TGTGCCAGCAGTTACTCGACCGACGGCTCCTACGAGCAGTACTTC.

The chain links TRBV6-2 or TRBV6-3 to TRBJ1-1; D is ambiguous. From germline, CDR1 is MNHEY and CDR2 SVGEGT. This CDR3 has 15 amino acids. V lost 2 bases and J 1 base, leaving 11 bases between the germline ends. CDR3 sequence reads: CASSYGLGENTEAFF. CDR3 bases: TGTGCCAGCAGTTACGGGCTAGGCGAGAACACTGAAGCTTTCTTT.

This clone was recorded a few times. The rearrangement links TRBV7-9 to TRBJ2-5, with D uncertain. The CDR3 is 12 amino acids. The V gene lost 7 bases and the J gene lost 5 bases, with 11 bases spanning the gap. CDR1 and CDR2 from the germline V gene are SEHNR and FQNEAQ (reference sequence). CDR3 in amino acids: CASTLSLETQYF. CDR3 DNA sequence: TGTGCCAGCACCCTGAGTCTGGAGACCCAGTACTTC.

CDR3 loop: CASNRGYRETQYF. CDR3 coding DNA: TGTGCCAGCAACAGGGGCTATCGAGAGACCCAGTACTTC. The chain employs TRBV2 and TRBJ2-5; 7 bases align to TRBD1. J was trimmed by 4 bases and V by 7 bases; bases with no gene match: 6. CDR3 size: 13 residues. Germline assignment: CDR1 SNHLY and CDR2 FYNNEI. The entire variable domain, with the rest obtained from reference TRBV2 and TRBJ2-5, is as follows: EPEVTQTPSHQVTQMGQEVILRCVPISNHLYFYWYRQILGQKVEFLVSFYNNEISEKSEIFDDQFSVERPDGSNFTLKIRSTKLEDSAMYFCASNRGYRETQYFGPGTRLLVL.

The chain links TRBV10-2 to TRBJ1-5, with D unclear. The CDR3 runs to 11 residues. The V gene's germline CDR1 is WSHSY and CDR2 SAAADI. The V gene lost 8 bases and the J gene lost 6 bases, with 8 bases spanning the gap. The CDR3 nucleotides are TGCGCCAGCGGGAGTACTCAGCCCCAGCATTTT. Encoded protein: CASGSTQPQHF.